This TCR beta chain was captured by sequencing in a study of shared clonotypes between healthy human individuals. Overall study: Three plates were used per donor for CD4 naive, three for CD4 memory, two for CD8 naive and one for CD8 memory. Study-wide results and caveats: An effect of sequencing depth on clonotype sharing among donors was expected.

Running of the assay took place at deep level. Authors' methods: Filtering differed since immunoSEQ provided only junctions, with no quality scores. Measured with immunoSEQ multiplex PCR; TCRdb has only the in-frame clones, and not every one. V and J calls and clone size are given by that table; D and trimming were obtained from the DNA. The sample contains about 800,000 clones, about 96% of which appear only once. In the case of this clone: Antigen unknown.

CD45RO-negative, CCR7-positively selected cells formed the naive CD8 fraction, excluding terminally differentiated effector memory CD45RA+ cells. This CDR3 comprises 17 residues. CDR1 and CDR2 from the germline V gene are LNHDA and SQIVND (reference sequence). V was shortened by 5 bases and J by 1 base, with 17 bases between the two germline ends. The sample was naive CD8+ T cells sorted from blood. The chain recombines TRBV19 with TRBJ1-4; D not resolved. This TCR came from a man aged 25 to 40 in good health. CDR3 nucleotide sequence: TGTGCCAGTAGTCCTTCGGGTCTTACTCGAACTAATGAAAAACTGTTTTTT. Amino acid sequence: CASSPSGLTRTNEKLFF. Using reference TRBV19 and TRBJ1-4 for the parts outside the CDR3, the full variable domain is DGGITQSPKYLFRKEGQNVTLSCEQNLNHDAMYWYRQDPGQGLRLIYYSQIVNDFQKGDIAEGYSVSREKKESFPLTVTSAQKNPTAFYLCASSPSGLTRTNEKLFFGSGTQLSVL.